This TCR beta chain appears in the sequencing data of a study of early T cells in non-severe SARS-CoV-2 infection. The library protocol tagged individual cDNA molecules with unique molecular identifiers. Via MiXCR, TCRdb re-called the 5' RACE reads, giving one row per CDR3 protein. The sample contains about 50,000 distinct CDR3 sequences, almost 5.5% of which appear only once. This clonotype was counted many times. Its antigen is as yet unknown. Germline V gene lookup returns CDR1 GTSNPN and CDR2 SVGIG (reference sequence). V was pared by 3 bases and J by 8 bases, with 7 bases of the junction left unmatched. The CDR3 is 14 residues long. Regarding the study as a whole: The VDJdb matching leaned toward anti-spike CD8 responses and overlooked private and CD4 specificities.

This sequence joins TRBV30 and TRBJ1-4; 9 positions agree with TRBD1. Sequenced material: whole blood, taken at baseline. The receptor was derived from an adult who was a healthcare worker with PCR-confirmed SARS-CoV-2 infection or an uninfected control (not recorded which). The CDR3: CAWSTGGGGEKLFF. The CDR3 DNA follows: TGTGCCTGGAGCACAGGGGGCGGTGGAGAAAAACTGTTTTTT.